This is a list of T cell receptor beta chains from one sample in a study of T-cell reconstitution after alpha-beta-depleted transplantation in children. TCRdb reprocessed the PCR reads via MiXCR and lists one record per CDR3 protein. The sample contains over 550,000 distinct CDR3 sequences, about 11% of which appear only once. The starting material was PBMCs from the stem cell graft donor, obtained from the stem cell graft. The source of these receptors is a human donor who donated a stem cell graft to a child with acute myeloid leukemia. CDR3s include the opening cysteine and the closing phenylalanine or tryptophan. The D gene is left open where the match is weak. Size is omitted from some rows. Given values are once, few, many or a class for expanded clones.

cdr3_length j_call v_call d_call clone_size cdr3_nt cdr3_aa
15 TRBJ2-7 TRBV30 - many TGTGCCTGGAAAAAACTCAGTCAGACAGCCTACGAGCAGTACTTC CAWKKLSQTAYEQYF
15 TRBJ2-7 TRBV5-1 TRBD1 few TGCGCCAGCAGCAATAGGGACAGGGGCTCCTACGAGCAGTACTTC CASSNRDRGSYEQYF
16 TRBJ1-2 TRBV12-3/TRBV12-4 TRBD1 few TGTGCCAGCAGTTTCCCAGTTCCAGGGGGCTACTATGGCTACACCTTC CASSFPVPGGYYGYTF
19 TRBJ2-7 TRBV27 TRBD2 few TGTGCCAGCAGTTTGTCCCGGCCGACTTCTAGCGGGCCGTCCTACGAGCAGTACTTC CASSLSRPTSSGPSYEQYF
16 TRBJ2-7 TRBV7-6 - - TGTGCCAGCAGCTTAACAAACTACGCTTACTCCTACGAGCAGTACTTC CASSLTNYAYSYEQYF
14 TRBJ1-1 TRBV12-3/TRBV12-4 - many TGTGCCAGCAGTTTAGGGGAGGGGGTGGCTGAAGCTTTCTTT CASSLGEGVAEAFF
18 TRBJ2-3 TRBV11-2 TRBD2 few TGTGCCAGCAGCCCAGGGGGACTAGCGGGGGTCGTGGGAGATACGCAGTATTTT CASSPGGLAGVVGDTQYF
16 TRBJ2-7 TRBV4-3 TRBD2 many TGCGCCAGCAGCCAAGATGATAGCGGGAGGTACTACGAGCAGTACTTC CASSQDDSGRYYEQYF
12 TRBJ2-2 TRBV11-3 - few TGTGCCAGCAGCCGGATCCCCGGGGAGCTGTTTTTT CASSRIPGELFF
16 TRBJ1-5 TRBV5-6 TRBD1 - TGTGCCAGCAGCTACACACAGGGGGCCCGCAATCAGCCCCAGCATTTT CASSYTQGARNQPQHF
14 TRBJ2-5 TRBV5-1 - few TGCGCCAGCAGCCCTACAGGGGGGGCAGAGACCCAGTACTTC CASSPTGGAETQYF
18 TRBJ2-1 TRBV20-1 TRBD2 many TGCAGTGCTCCCCGACTAGCGGGAGGACGGGGGACATACAATGAGCAGTTCTTC CSAPRLAGGRGTYNEQFF
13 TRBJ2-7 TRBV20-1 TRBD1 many TGCAGTGCTGGGACAGGGCTGGGGTACGAGCAGTACTTC CSAGTGLGYEQYF
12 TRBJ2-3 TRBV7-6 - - TGTGCCAGCAGCTTATCGGAGGATACGCAGTATTTT CASSLSEDTQYF
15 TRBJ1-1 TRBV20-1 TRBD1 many TGCAGTGCTACCACACTGGGACAGTTGAACACTGAAGCTTTCTTT CSATTLGQLNTEAFF
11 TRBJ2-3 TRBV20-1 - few TGCAGTGCCCCCCGAGCAGATACGCAGTATTTT CSAPRADTQYF
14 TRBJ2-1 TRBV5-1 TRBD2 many TGCGCCAGCTGGGAGGGACTCCTGATGGATGAGCAGTTCTTC CASWEGLLMDEQFF
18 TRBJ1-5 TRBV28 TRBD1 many TGTGCCAGCAGTCCTCCAGCAGGGGGGATAAGGAGCAATCAGCCCCAGCATTTT CASSPPAGGIRSNQPQHF
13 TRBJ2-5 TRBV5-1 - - TGCGCCAGCAGGTCGACAGGCCAAGAGACCCAGTACTTC CASRSTGQETQYF
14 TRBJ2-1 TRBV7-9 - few TGTGCCAGCAGCTTTTCCGGACCTAACAATGAGCAGTTCTTC CASSFSGPNNEQFF
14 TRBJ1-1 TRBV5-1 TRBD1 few TGCGCCAGCAGCGAGGACAGGGCGGGTACTGAAGCTTTCTTT CASSEDRAGTEAFF
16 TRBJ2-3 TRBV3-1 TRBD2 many TGTGCCAGCAGCAGTGGGAAGACTAGCGGTGGAGATACGCAGTATTTT CASSSGKTSGGDTQYF
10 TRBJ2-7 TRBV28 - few TGTGCCAGCGTTGGTTACGAGCAGTACTTC CASVGYEQYF
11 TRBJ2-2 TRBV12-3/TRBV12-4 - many TGTGCCAGCAAAGAGGCCGGGGAGCTGTTTTTT CASKEAGELFF
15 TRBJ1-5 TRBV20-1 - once TGCAGTGCTAGGGGTTACCGAGGAGTCGGGCAGCCCCAGCATTTT CSARGYRGVGQPQHF
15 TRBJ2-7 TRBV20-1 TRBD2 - TGCAGTGCTAGACTCCAGGGGACTAGCGGCTTCGAGCAGTACTTC CSARLQGTSGFEQYF
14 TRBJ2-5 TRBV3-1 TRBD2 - TGTGCCAGCAGTCCCCGGGTAGCGGGAGAGACCCAGTACTTC CASSPRVAGETQYF
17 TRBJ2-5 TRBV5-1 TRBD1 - TGCGCCAGCAGCTGGGACCCCGGGACAGGTTTTGGAGAGACCCAGTACTTC CASSWDPGTGFGETQYF
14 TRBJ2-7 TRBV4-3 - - TGCGCCAGCAGCCATAGAGAGGGGCCCTACGAGCAGTACTTC CASSHREGPYEQYF
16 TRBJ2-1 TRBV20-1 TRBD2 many TGCAGTGCTAGAGATGCTAGCGGGAGGGTTCGCAATGAGCAGTTCTTC CSARDASGRVRNEQFF
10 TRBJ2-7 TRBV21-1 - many TGTGCCAGCACCGCCTACGAGCAGTACTTC CASTAYEQYF
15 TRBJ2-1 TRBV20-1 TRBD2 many TGCAGTGCTAGAGATCCGGGCGGGAGGGTGAATGAGCAGTTCTTC CSARDPGGRVNEQFF
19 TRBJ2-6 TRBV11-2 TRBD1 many TGTGCCAGCAGCTTAGATCCGGACAGGGCCAGCTCTGGGGCCAACGTCCTGACTTTC CASSLDPDRASSGANVLTF
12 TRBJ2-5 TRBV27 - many TGTGCCAGCAGCAACCCAGCCGAGACCCAGTACTTC CASSNPAETQYF
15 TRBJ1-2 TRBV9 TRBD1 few TGTGCCAGCAGCATTGGGACAGCGACCTCGTTTGGCTACACCTTC CASSIGTATSFGYTF
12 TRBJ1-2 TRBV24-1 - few TGTGCCACCAGTTCCGGAGGCTATGGCTACACCTTC CATSSGGYGYTF
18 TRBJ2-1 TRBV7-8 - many TGTGCCAGCAGCTTAGAAGGGCGCTTGCAGAGCTCCTACAATGAGCAGTTCTTC CASSLEGRLQSSYNEQFF
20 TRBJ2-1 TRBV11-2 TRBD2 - TGTGCCAGCAGCTGGGGACTAGCGGGAGGGGGCCTAAGCTCCTACAATGAGCAGTTCTTC CASSWGLAGGGLSSYNEQFF
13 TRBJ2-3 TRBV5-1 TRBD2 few TGCGCCAGCATGCTAGCGGGGGGAGATACGCAGTATTTT CASMLAGGDTQYF
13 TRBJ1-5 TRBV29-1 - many TGCAGCGTGCGGGAGTCTAGCAATCAGCCCCAGCATTTT CSVRESSNQPQHF
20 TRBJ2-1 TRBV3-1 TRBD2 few TGTGCCAGCAGCCAAGTATTGTTAGCGGGACGGGATGACTCCTACAATGAGCAGTTCTTC CASSQVLLAGRDDSYNEQFF
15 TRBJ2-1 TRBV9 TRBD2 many TGTGCCAGCAGCGGATGGGCTAGCGGGAGTGGAGAGCAGTTCTTC CASSGWASGSGEQFF